This T cell receptor beta chain was identified during a study of Ad26.COV2.S vaccination and SARS-CoV-2 variants. Regarding treatment: roughly 20 received Ad26.COV2.S at low or high dose, single or two shots; roughly five received placebo; per-sample allocation not given. Samples analyzed were those drawn on day 63 after the first vaccine or placebo injection. A Boston donor was an adult aged 18-55 years. This CDR3 contains 14 residues. Germline loops: CDR1 MNHNY, CDR2 SVGAGI (reference sequence). V shed 6 bases and J 4 bases; nucleotides not matched to a gene: 7. TCRdb's copy holds only in-frame clones and misses some; the assay was immunoSEQ multiplex PCR. The sample comprises nearly 400,000 clones, around 91% of which are singletons, and about 1.9% rests with the top ten.

V usage is TRBV6-6 and J usage is TRBJ2-7; 9 bases fit TRBD1. The clonotype originates from a person aged 18 to 65 who received the Ad26.COV2.S COVID-19 vaccine or a placebo. The starting material was peripheral blood, obtained in a trial of Ad26.COV2.S vaccine versus placebo. The CDR3 here is CASRPSGTGYEQYF. The CDR3 nucleotides read TGTGCCAGCAGACCCTCCGGGACAGGGTACGAGCAGTACTTC.